Below, 16 T cell receptor beta chains from the same sample are listed, as sequenced in a study of molecular identifiers for immune sequencing clone quantification. TCRdb used MiXCR to reprocess the PCR reads, holding one entry per CDR3 protein. This table has under 350,000 distinct CDR3 sequences, 24% appearing once. The sequencing sample was made of naive CD8+ T cells from blood, with Jurkat cell RNA spiked in. Sample subset: FACS-sorted CD8+CD4-CCR7+CD45RA+ naive T cells. Receptors were obtained from a human donor in good health. Some libraries in this study had Jurkat cell RNA spiked in.

This clonotype was recorded many times. This sequence joins TRBV20-1 and TRBJ2-2; no reliable D call. Trimming removed 0 bases at V and 0 bases at J, with 11 bases between. The CDR3 is 16 amino acids. Germline CDR1 reads DFQATT; CDR2 reads SNEGSKA (reference sequence). CDR3 nucleotide sequence: TGCAGTGCTAGAGATTGGAGTGGCGCGAACACCGGGGAGCTGTTTTTT. Its protein product is CSARDWSGANTGELFF.

J is TRBJ2-2 and V is TRBV12-3 or TRBV12-4; either TRBD1 or TRBD2 may fit D (5 bases each). CDR3 length: 19 residues. Trimming took 7 bases from V and 10 from J, leaving 34 bases between them. The CDR3 DNA reads TGTGCCAGCAAACCTCGTATGACAGAGGGCCCTCCCGGGGCCGAGGAGCTGTTTTTT. Amino acids: CASKPRMTEGPPGAEELFF.

This clonotype was recorded at least ten times. The chain is built from TRBV9 and TRBJ1-1; no firm D call. V was trimmed by 3 bases and J by 2 bases, leaving 11 bases between them. The CDR3 extends over 14 amino acids. Germline values: CDR1 SGDLS, CDR2 YYNGEE. CDR3 bases: TGTGCCAGCAGCGACATTCTACTTAACACTGAAGCTTTCTTT. Translating it yields CASSDILLNTEAFF.

The chain combines TRBV4-1 with TRBJ2-3; a weak D match, TRBD2 (7 bases). Per germline, CDR1 MGHRA and CDR2 YSYEKL. The V end lost 5 bases, the J end lost 1 base, and 13 bases lay between the germline ends. The CDR3 covers 15 residues. In nucleotides, the CDR3 is TGCGCCAGCAGCGAGGGGGGGGCCCGCACAGATACGCAGTATTTT. Residues: CASSEGGARTDTQYF.

The chain carries TRBV5-1 and TRBJ2-3; a possible D gene is TRBD1 (6 bases). Germline CDR1 and CDR2: SGHRS and YFSETQ. Between the trimmed V and J ends, which lost 0 bases and 3 bases, there was a span of 11 bases. The CDR3 has 15 residues. The chain's CDR3 is CASSLGLTGTDTQYF. The CDR3 DNA reads TGCGCCAGCAGCTTGGGGCTAACAGGGACAGATACGCAGTATTTT.

In the case of this clonotype: Just one base apart from a much larger clone, this may be a read error. The chain has TRBV12-3 or TRBV12-4 and TRBJ1-6, with D possibly TRBD1 on 5 matching bases. V dropped 8 bases and J dropped 0 bases, with 11 bases sitting between them. The CDR3 spans 15 residues. CDR3 nucleotides: TGTGCCAGCGGCTGGGACGGCTCCTATAATTCACCCCTCCACTTT. It specifies CASGWDGSYNSPLHF.

The J gene is TRBJ2-2, the V gene TRBV29-1; 9 bases agree with TRBD2. Germline CDR1 and CDR2: SQVTM and ANQGSEA. The CDR3 is 15 amino acids. The trim removed 6 bases at V and 3 bases at J, leaving 8 bases unmatched. In nucleotides, the CDR3 is TGCAGCGTCTCAGGACTAGCGTGCGACACCGGGGAGCTGTTTTTT. This codes for CSVSGLACDTGELFF.

A remark on this clonotype: The junction shows a germline mismatch at one end, possibly a read error. The V and J genes are TRBV27 and TRBJ2-7, with TRBD1 as a possible D gene (6 bases). This CDR3 spans 15 amino acids. Germline CDR1 and CDR2: MNHEY and SMNVEV (reference sequence). The CDR3 coding sequence is TGTGCCCGCAGTCCGACAGGTTTCGGCTCCTACGAGCAGTACTTC. Its protein product is CARSPTGFGSYEQYF.

Comment on this clonotype: Just one base apart from a much larger clone, this may be a read error. J is TRBJ2-5 and V is TRBV7-2; 9 positions match TRBD2. Germline V CDR1 and CDR2: SGHTA, FQGNSA. This CDR3 has 13 amino acids. After removal of 5 bases from V and 5 bases from J, the junction contained 3 bases not matched to a gene. CDR3 residues: CASSPSGMETQYF. The CDR3 nucleotides are TGTGCCAGCAGCCCTAGCGGGATGGAGACCCAGTACTTC.

About this clonotype itself: A read error may produce the germline difference seen at one junction end. This chain connects TRBV4-3 to TRBJ2-3; D unclear. The V gene's germline CDR1 is LGHNA and CDR2 YSLEER. CDR3 size: 15 residues. In nucleotides, the CDR3 is TGCGCCAGCCGCCAACGTTGGCTGGCTGAGGATACGCGGTGTTTT. This translates into CASRQRWLAEDTRCF.

This clonotype was observed many times. The chain carries TRBV6-5 and TRBJ1-5; 7 positions agree with TRBD1. Germline V gives CDR1 MNHEY, CDR2 SVGAGI. This CDR3 contains 15 residues. Germline trimming cut 3 bases from V and 6 bases from J; bases unmatched to any gene: 8. As DNA, the CDR3 is TGTGCCAGCAGTTATGATGGGCAGGGGGGTCAGCCCCAGCATTTT. Amino acid sequence: CASSYDGQGGQPQHF.

This clonotype was seen ten or more times. The chain links TRBV29-1 to TRBJ2-3, with TRBD2 matching over 11 bases. V shed 4 bases, J shed 2 bases, and the junction held 5 bases outside the gene matches. Germline CDR1 reads SQVTM; CDR2 reads ANQGSEA. This CDR3 has 15 residues. CDR3 DNA sequence: TGCAGCGTTGGACTAGCGGGAATTTACACAGATACGCAGTATTTT. Residues: CSVGLAGIYTDTQYF.

The rearrangement uses TRBV4-3 and TRBJ2-2; TRBD1 aligns across 8 bases. J was trimmed by 7 bases and V by 2 bases; bases with no gene match: 6. This CDR3 spans 15 amino acids. The germline CDR1 and CDR2 sequences are LGHNA and YSLEER. In DNA, the CDR3 is TGCGCCAGCAGCCAATCGCAGGGGGCAGTCGGGGAGCTGTTTTTT. Its protein is CASSQSQGAVGELFF.

The chain links TRBV11-3 to TRBJ2-7; D may be TRBD1 (7 bases). Germline V CDR1 and CDR2: SGHNT, YENEEA. Between the trimmed V and J ends, which lost 3 bases and 8 bases, there was a span of 26 bases. The CDR3 contains 17 residues. The CDR3 DNA is TGTGCCAGCAGCTTGGAGCGGGCAGGGGGTCCCCTGTACAAGCAGTACTTC. It yields the protein CASSLERAGGPLYKQYF.

This clonotype turned up a few times. The chain links TRBV20-1 to TRBJ2-7; 12 nucleotides line up with TRBD2. V trimming: 0 bases; J trimming: 2 bases; junction bases outside the gene matches: 8. The CDR3 has 17 amino acids. Per the germline V gene, CDR1 is DFQATT and CDR2 is SNEGSKA (reference sequence). CDR3 nucleotides: TGCAGTGCTAGAGATCTCCGGACTAGCGGGAACACCTACGAGCAGTACTTC. Amino acid sequence: CSARDLRTSGNTYEQYF.

As concerns this clonotype: A much larger clone differs from this one at a single base, so this may be a read error. The gene calls are TRBV6-5 and TRBJ2-5, with D unclear. Germline CDR1 and CDR2: MNHEY and SVGAGI. The CDR3 sequence is 13 residues long. The CDR3 coding sequence is TGTGCCAGCTGTACCGATCGCCAAGAGCCCCAGTACTTC. This gives the protein CASCTDRQEPQYF.